Included here is one T cell receptor beta chain sequence, with context. Its specificity is unknown. As handled by the study authors: Built for papillary thyroid cancer, a distant-metastasis classifier drew on CDR3 differences across clinicopathological groups. Using MiXCR, TCRdb re-called clones from the PCR reads. TCRdb's processing, not the study's, gives the V and J calls here. The sample contains about 4,300 clones, around 40% of which appear only once. These data belong to a study of metastatic and nonmetastatic thyroid tumors. Turning to the study itself: Thyroid patients, malignant and benign, had repertoires compared across blood and tumor or nodule tissue. Study outcomes and limitations: It was reported that TCR beta diversity was significantly higher in malignant thyroid tumors than benign nodules, in blood and tumor.

Nobody among the patients had been given any treatment before thyroid surgery. The CDR3 covers 16 residues. Trimming cost V 6 bases and J 0 bases, with 18 bases left between them. CDR1 MNHNS and CDR2 SASEGT come from the germline V gene. Sequenced material: tumor tissue. The chain combines TRBV6-1 with TRBJ2-7; D might be TRBD2 (6 bases). This TCR came from a male donor with papillary thyroid cancer or a benign thyroid nodule (not recorded which). Some clones in this sample may be carry-over from other donors' samples. The CDR3 nucleotides are TGTGCCAGCAGCCCCGGCGGGGTAGCGTTCTCCTACGAGCAGTACTTC. Translating gives CASSPGGVAFSYEQYF.